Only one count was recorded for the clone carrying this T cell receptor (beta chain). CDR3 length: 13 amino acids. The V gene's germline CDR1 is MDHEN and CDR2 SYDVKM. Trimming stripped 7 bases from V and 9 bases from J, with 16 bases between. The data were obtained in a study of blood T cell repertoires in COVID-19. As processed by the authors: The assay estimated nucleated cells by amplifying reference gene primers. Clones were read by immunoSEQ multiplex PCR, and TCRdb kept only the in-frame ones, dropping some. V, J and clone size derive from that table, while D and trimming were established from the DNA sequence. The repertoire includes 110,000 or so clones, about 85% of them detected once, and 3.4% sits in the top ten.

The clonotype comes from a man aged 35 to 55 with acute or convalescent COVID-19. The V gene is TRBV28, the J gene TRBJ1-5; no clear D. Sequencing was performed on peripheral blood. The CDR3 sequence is CASTKGGRGPQHF. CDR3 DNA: TGTGCCAGCACCAAGGGAGGCCGGGGGCCCCAGCATTTT.